This TCR beta chain is from a study of blood T cell repertoires in COVID-19. Sequenced by immunoSEQ multiplex PCR; TCRdb stores in-frame clones only, minus some. This table holds about half a million clones, about 85% found once. The CDR3 consists of 14 residues. From germline, CDR1 is SGHRS and CDR2 YFSETQ. With 2 bases removed from V and 6 bases from J, the gap between germline ends came to 14 bases. Participants were aged roughly 18 to 90 years from around 26 US areas. Cohort allocation depended upon clinical history that participants reported. Recovered status in Cohort 3 required two negative PCRs, clearance, or symptom resolution.

The V and J genes are TRBV5-1 and TRBJ1-1; possibly TRBD1 for D (6 bases). The sample consisted of PBMCs or T cells enriched from blood (not recorded which). This receptor was taken from an older woman who had recovered from COVID-19. The CDR3 DNA reads TGCGCCAGCAGCTTTCAGGCCGGGACATCTGAAGCTTTCTTT. Translated, it gives CASSFQAGTSEAFF.